Below, 32 T cell receptor beta chains from the same sample are listed, as sequenced in a study of T cell responses to AZD1222 COVID-19 vaccine. Measured with immunoSEQ multiplex PCR; TCRdb has only the in-frame clones, and not every one. Among about 60,000 clones listed, approximately 84% were seen once. This sample comprised peripheral blood, obtained on day 0 of AZD1222 vaccination. These TCRs come from an adult in good health.

The chain employs TRBV29-1 and TRBJ2-3; 16 nucleotides agree with TRBD2. J lost 6 bases, V lost 3 bases, and 15 bases had no gene match. Germline CDR1 is SQVTM and CDR2 is ANQGSEA. The CDR3 spans 19 residues. DNA for the CDR3: TGCAGCGTTGATACGTTAACGGGACTAGCGGGGGGGACGCTGGATACGCAGTATTTT. Translating gives CSVDTLTGLAGGTLDTQYF.

This CDR3 is CASSEQGSDTEAFF. CDR3 nucleotide sequence: TGTGCCAGCAGCGAACAGGGATCCGACACTGAAGCTTTCTTT. This chain connects TRBV2 to TRBJ1-1; weak D call: TRBD1 (6 bases). The germline gives CDR1 SNHLY, CDR2 FYNNEI. V was pared by 6 bases and J by 3 bases, with 14 bases between. This CDR3 spans 14 amino acids.

V and J are TRBV5-1 and TRBJ2-2; tentative D call: TRBD2 (5 bases). The CDR3 is 15 residues long. V was shortened by 2 bases and J by 6 bases, with 14 bases between the two germline ends. Per germline, CDR1 SGHRS and CDR2 YFSETQ. In DNA form, the CDR3 reads TGCGCCAGCAGCTTCAGCGGACCCTCATCCGGGGAGCTGTTTTTT. Residues: CASSFSGPSSGELFF. Filled out from reference TRBV5-1 and TRBJ2-2, the complete variable domain reads KAGVTQTPRYLIKTRGQQVTLSCSPISGHRSVSWYQQTPGQGLQFLFEYFSETQRNKGNFPGRFSGRQFSNSRSEMNVSTLELGDSALYLCASSFSGPSSGELFFGEGSRLTVL.

The chain links TRBV28 to TRBJ2-3; tentatively, D is TRBD2 (6 bases). V was pared by 4 bases and J by 7 bases, with 12 bases between. This CDR3 contains 13 residues. The germline V gene encodes CDR1 MDHEN and CDR2 SYDVKM. The CDR3 sequence: CASSSGSVYTQYF. The CDR3 coding sequence is TGTGCCAGCAGTTCCGGGAGTGTATATACGCAGTATTTT.

This chain uses TRBV9 with TRBJ1-2, with no clear D. The CDR3 contains 14 residues. Trimming stripped 4 bases from V and 8 bases from J, with 18 bases between. Per the germline V gene, CDR1 is SGDLS and CDR2 is YYNGEE. This CDR3 is CASSTLGGGPGYTF. The CDR3 bases are TGTGCCAGCAGCACCCTGGGCGGAGGCCCCGGCTACACCTTC.

The chain employs TRBV28 and TRBJ1-6; D is ambiguous. Germline CDR1 and CDR2: MDHEN and SYDVKM. CDR3 length: 15 residues. The ends were cut back, 0 bases at V and 9 bases at J, with 12 bases in the middle. CDR3 loop: CASSLWRGAGSPLHF. The CDR3, as DNA: TGTGCCAGCAGTTTATGGCGGGGAGCGGGTTCACCCCTCCACTTT.

This clone was recorded only once. DNA of the CDR3: TGTGCCAGCAGTTCGGACGATGGACGCACTGAAGCTTTCTTT. Protein sequence: CASSSDDGRTEAFF. This rearrangement joins TRBV5-4 to TRBJ1-1; unclear D gene. Per germline, CDR1 SGHNT and CDR2 YYREEE (reference sequence). CDR3 length: 14 residues. The V and J ends lost 5 bases and 4 bases respectively, with 15 bases between them.

The genes are TRBV6-5 and TRBJ1-1; 8 nucleotides agree with TRBD1. The CDR3 is 14 residues long. CDR1 MNHEY and CDR2 SVGAGI come from the germline V gene. V was pared by 6 bases and J by 10 bases, with 13 bases of the junction left unmatched. The CDR3 here is CASSLPSTDRGAFF. The CDR3 nucleotides are TGTGCCAGCAGCCTGCCTTCAACTGACAGGGGAGCTTTCTTT.

The V and J genes are TRBV28 and TRBJ1-1; D is undetermined. Germline V gene data show CDR1 as MDHEN and CDR2 as SYDVKM. The CDR3 length is 14 residues. Trimming removed 3 bases at V and 0 bases at J, with 8 bases between. The CDR3 is CASSLPYLNTEAFF. As DNA, the CDR3 is TGTGCCAGCAGTTTGCCTTATTTGAACACTGAAGCTTTCTTT.

The chain joins TRBV10-2 to TRBJ2-7; TRBD1 might be the D (5 bases). CDR3 length: 15 amino acids. Germline V gene data show CDR1 as WSHSY and CDR2 as SAAADI. Trimming removed 4 bases from V and 2 bases from J, with 15 bases in between. The CDR3 sequence is CASSVAGILPYEQYF. The CDR3 nucleotides read TGCGCCAGCAGTGTGGCAGGGATTTTACCCTACGAGCAGTACTTC.

This chain joins TRBV30 and TRBJ2-4, with D maybe TRBD2 (5 bases). CDR3 length equals 12 residues. V was clipped by 2 bases and J by 7 bases, with 9 bases between them. The germline V gene has CDR1 GTSNPN and CDR2 SVGIG (reference sequence). The CDR3 here is CAWSPSGNIQYF. Written as DNA, the CDR3 is TGTGCCTGGAGTCCCTCGGGGAACATTCAGTACTTC.

The genes are TRBV28 and TRBJ2-7; D unclear. Germline V gene data show CDR1 as MDHEN and CDR2 as SYDVKM. The CDR3 is 14 amino acids. V was clipped by 4 bases and J by 2 bases, with 12 bases between them. CDR3 loop: CASSSGQYPYEQYF. The CDR3 region has the DNA TGTGCCAGCAGTTCGGGTCAGTATCCCTACGAGCAGTACTTC. The whole variable domain, remainder taken from reference TRBV28 and TRBJ2-7, is DVKVTQSSRYLVKRTGEKVFLECVQDMDHENMFWYRQDPGLGLRLIYFSYDVKMKEKGDIPEGYSVSREKKERFSLILESASTNQTSMYLCASSSGQYPYEQYFGPGTRLTVT.

The CDR3 DNA follows: TGTGCGACTCAAGGGGGGACAGGGCGTAACACTGAAGCTTTCTTT. Its translation: CATQGGTGRNTEAFF. V usage is TRBV6-5 and J usage is TRBJ1-1, with 9 bases matching TRBD1. The germline V gene has CDR1 MNHEY and CDR2 SVGAGI. The CDR3 has 15 residues.

The V and J genes are TRBV5-4 and TRBJ2-5, with unresolved D. The CDR3 is 16 residues long. Trimming removed 0 bases from V and 2 bases from J, with 14 bases in between. The germline V gene encodes CDR1 SGHNT and CDR2 YYREEE (reference sequence). The CDR3 protein is CASSLGVQESQETQYF. The CDR3 bases are TGTGCCAGCAGCTTGGGTGTCCAGGAAAGTCAAGAGACCCAGTACTTC.

The chain carries TRBV19 and TRBJ1-1, with 10 bases fitting TRBD1. CDR3 length: 14 amino acids. Germline V gene lookup returns CDR1 LNHDA and CDR2 SQIVND (reference sequence). V dropped 4 bases and J dropped 4; count of bases not matched to a gene: 3. In DNA form, the CDR3 reads TGTGCCAGTAGTACGGGACAGGGGTTCACTGAAGCTTTCTTT. Protein product: CASSTGQGFTEAFF. The entire variable domain, with the rest obtained from reference TRBV19 and TRBJ1-1, is as follows: DGGITQSPKYLFRKEGQNVTLSCEQNLNHDAMYWYRQDPGQGLRLIYYSQIVNDFQKGDIAEGYSVSREKKESFPLTVTSAQKNPTAFYLCASSTGQGFTEAFFGQGTRLTVV.

This clone has a handful of counts. This sequence joins TRBV12-1 and TRBJ1-5. TRBV12-1 is a listed pseudogene. CDR3 size: 14 residues. The CDR3 protein is CASSFERGRQPQHF. The CDR3 bases are TGTGCCAGCAGCTTTGAGCGGGGCAGGCAGCCCCAGCATTTT.

The chain couples TRBV27 to TRBJ2-1; 14 bases map to TRBD2. J lost 7 bases, V lost 3 bases, and 11 bases had no gene match. Per the germline V gene, CDR1 is MNHEY and CDR2 is SMNVEV (reference sequence). CDR3 length: 18 residues. CDR3 bases: TGTGCCAGCAGTTTCGGGACTAGCGGGAGTTCTTTCGTGAATGAGCAGTTCTTC. Its protein product is CASSFGTSGSSFVNEQFF.

On this clone: The sample contains more than one DNA sequence encoding this CDR3. This chain joins TRBV2 and TRBJ1-5; the D is unclear. The CDR3 consists of 14 residues. Trimming removed 1 base from V and 0 bases from J, with 4 bases in between. Germline V gene data show CDR1 as SNHLY and CDR2 as FYNNEI. As DNA, the CDR3 is TGTGCCAGCAGTGAAGTCTATAGCAATCAGCCCCAGCATTTT. It translates to CASSEVYSNQPQHF.

The gene calls are TRBV14 and TRBJ2-7, with D unresolved. Trimming shortened V by 3 bases and J by 3 bases, and 6 bases separated the two germline ends. The germline V gene has CDR1 SGHDN and CDR2 FVKESK. The CDR3 sequence is 12 residues long. The CDR3, as DNA: TGTGCCAGCAGCCAGCAAGGCTACGAGCAGTACTTC. This encodes CASSQQGYEQYF.

The chain couples TRBV4-3 to TRBJ2-7; tentatively, D is TRBD2 (6 bases). Trimming pared 1 base from V and 2 bases from J, leaving 12 bases between. The CDR3 is 15 amino acids. Germline CDR1 reads LGHNA; CDR2 reads YSLEER. The CDR3 here is CASSQGQTSAYEQYF. CDR3 bases: TGCGCCAGCAGCCAAGGGCAGACTAGTGCCTACGAGCAGTACTTC.

The chain employs TRBV6-2 or TRBV6-3 and TRBJ2-5; the D gene could be TRBD1 or TRBD2 (5 bases each). V was clipped by 0 bases and J by 0 bases, with 8 bases between them. CDR3 size: 15 residues. Germline V gene lookup returns CDR1 MNHEY and CDR2 SVGEGT. The CDR3 loop reads CASSYSEGYQETQYF. The CDR3 bases are TGTGCCAGCAGTTACTCAGAGGGGTACCAAGAGACCCAGTACTTC.

The chain links TRBV5-1 to TRBJ2-3; 7 bases map to TRBD1. Germline values: CDR1 SGHRS, CDR2 YFSETQ. The CDR3 has 14 amino acids. V lost 4 bases, J lost 1 base, and 3 bases stayed unmatched. Here the CDR3 DNA reads TGCGCCAGCAGCCAGGGGGTGGGCACAGATACGCAGTATTTT. Translation: CASSQGVGTDTQYF. The full variable domain, in which reference TRBV5-1 and TRBJ2-3 provide the parts outside the CDR3, is KAGVTQTPRYLIKTRGQQVTLSCSPISGHRSVSWYQQTPGQGLQFLFEYFSETQRNKGNFPGRFSGRQFSNSRSEMNVSTLELGDSALYLCASSQGVGTDTQYFGPGTRLTVL.

The rearrangement uses TRBV5-8 and TRBJ1-2; D remains unclear. V lost 0 bases and J 1 base, leaving 10 bases between the germline ends. This CDR3 spans 15 amino acids. From germline, CDR1 is SGHTS and CDR2 YDEGEE. The CDR3 DNA reads TGTGCCAGCAGCTTGGGCAGACAAGTTAACTATGGCTACACCTTC. The encoded protein is CASSLGRQVNYGYTF.

This clone was seen once. The genes are TRBV27 and TRBJ1-6; D gene ambiguous. The CDR3 contains 13 residues. Germline CDR1 MNHEY, CDR2 SMNVEV (reference sequence). V was clipped by 0 bases and J by 9 bases, with 6 bases between them. CDR3 protein: CASSLSPSSPLHF. In nucleotides, the CDR3 is TGTGCCAGCAGTTTATCGCCTAGTTCACCCCTCCACTTT.

This chain connects TRBV5-6 to TRBJ2-7; perhaps TRBD2 as D (5 bases). Germline V CDR1 and CDR2: SGHDT, YYEEEE. CDR3 size: 13 residues. V lost 1 base and J lost 7, with 12 bases in between. The CDR3 here is CASSLPGIEEQYF. The CDR3 DNA is TGTGCCAGCAGCTTGCCGGGGATCGAGGAGCAGTACTTC.

CDR3 loop: CASSLAGVAATYEQYF. CDR3 in DNA: TGTGCCAGCAGCTTGGCCGGGGTGGCGGCGACCTACGAGCAGTACTTC. This chain uses TRBV5-5 with TRBJ2-7, with a weak D call TRBD2 (5 bases). CDR3 length equals 16 residues. V shed 0 bases and J shed 2 bases, with 15 bases lying between them. In germline, CDR1 is SGHKS, CDR2 YYEKEE (reference sequence).

This chain connects TRBV27 to TRBJ2-7, with D maybe TRBD1 (6 bases). The germline V gene encodes CDR1 MNHEY and CDR2 SMNVEV (reference sequence). V was pared by 7 bases and J by 3 bases, with 13 bases between. The CDR3 consists of 13 residues. CDR3 sequence: CASTGQSVYEQYF. The CDR3 bases are TGTGCCAGCACCGGACAGTCCGTCTACGAGCAGTACTTC.

This chain uses TRBV10-1 with TRBJ2-3; D may be TRBD2 (6 bases). The CDR3 runs to 17 residues. Germline V lookup: CDR1 WNHNN, CDR2 SYGVQD (reference sequence). V was trimmed by 8 bases and J by 0 bases, leaving 21 bases between them. The CDR3 loop is CASHRPAGPPSTDTQYF. The CDR3 DNA follows: TGCGCCAGCCACCGGCCAGCGGGTCCCCCTAGCACAGATACGCAGTATTTT.

CDR3 in amino acids: CASSFGQSTDTQYF. The CDR3 DNA reads as TGCGCCAGCAGCTTTGGACAAAGCACAGATACGCAGTATTTT. The chain has TRBV5-1 and TRBJ2-3; perhaps TRBD1 as D (5 bases). V lost 2 bases and J 0 bases, leaving 7 bases between the germline ends. Germline lookup yields CDR1 SGHRS and CDR2 YFSETQ. This CDR3 has 14 amino acids.

This clone was seen more than once but under ten times. V is TRBV11-3 and J is TRBJ2-7; TRBD1 aligns across 9 bases. V shed 1 base and J 3 bases; nucleotides not matched to a gene: 4. Germline-derived CDR1 and CDR2 are SGHNT and YENEEA. There are 15 residues in the CDR3. CDR3 residues: CASSLAPGQGYEQYF. The CDR3 coding sequence is TGTGCCAGCAGCTTAGCACCGGGACAGGGCTACGAGCAGTACTTC.

The V call is TRBV19, the J call TRBJ1-1, with 7 bases matching TRBD1. CDR1 and CDR2 from the germline V gene are LNHDA and SQIVND (reference sequence). This CDR3 is 14 amino acids long. The V segment lost 7 bases and the J segment 0 bases; nucleotides outside the gene matches: 5. CDR3 coding DNA: TGTGCCAGTACTCTGGGACAGCTGAACACTGAAGCTTTCTTT. Protein product: CASTLGQLNTEAFF.

The chain employs TRBV19 and TRBJ2-7; D gene ambiguous. Trimming pared 3 bases from V and 0 bases from J, leaving 9 bases between. The CDR3 loop spans 14 amino acids. Germline V lookup: CDR1 LNHDA, CDR2 SQIVND (reference sequence). The CDR3 nucleotides read TGTGCCAGTAGTATTTTCGACAACTCCTACGAGCAGTACTTC. It yields the protein CASSIFDNSYEQYF.